A single sample is the source of the 31 T cell receptor beta chains below, sequenced in a study of blood T cells in healthy people across ages. Using a J-beta primer mix together with a sample-barcoded 5' primer, a second PCR was run for roughly 7 to 12 cycles. Each CDR3 protein is one row after TCRdb ran MiXCR on the 5' RACE reads. Of about a million distinct CDR3 sequences in the sample, roughly 52% were seen once. Sequencing input: blood. Receptors originate from a man younger than 40 in good health.

The chain carries TRBV7-2 and TRBJ2-7, with TRBD2 identical over 9 bases. The germline gives CDR1 SGHTA, CDR2 FQGNSA. The CDR3 spans 16 residues. V was clipped by 2 bases and J by 2 bases; unmatched bases: 7. The CDR3 loop reads CASSLSSAGGTYEQYF. CDR3 bases: TGTGCCAGCAGCTTATCTTCAGCGGGGGGAACCTACGAGCAGTACTTC.

The chain links TRBV27 to TRBJ2-3, with TRBD2 matching 13 bases. Germline loops: CDR1 MNHEY, CDR2 SMNVEV (reference sequence). V dropped 5 bases and J dropped 2; count of bases not matched to a gene: 4. The CDR3 length is 16 residues. In DNA form, the CDR3 reads TGTGCCAGCAGTCGGGGGACTAGCGGGGTCACAGATACGCAGTATTTT. Translation: CASSRGTSGVTDTQYF.

This chain links TRBV30 with TRBJ1-2, with D perhaps matching TRBD1 (6 bases). The germline gives CDR1 GTSNPN, CDR2 SVGIG (reference sequence). The CDR3 runs to 15 residues. V gave up 4 bases and J gave up 4 bases, with 19 bases separating them. CDR3 protein: CAWTRYREGGYGYTF. In nucleotides, the CDR3 is TGTGCCTGGACCCGCTACAGGGAAGGAGGCTATGGCTACACCTTC.

The chain links TRBV2 to TRBJ2-5, with D unclear. The assigned J gene may be wrong: the sequence end matches TRBJ2-7 better. Germline CDR1 and CDR2: SNHLY and FYNNEI. The CDR3 spans 14 residues. The CDR3 loop reads CASYISQVLYEQYF. As DNA, the CDR3 is TGTGCCAGCTATATATCCCAGGTCCTCTACGAGCAGTACTTC.

This chain links TRBV11-2 with TRBJ2-3, with D possibly matching TRBD2 (7 bases). The germline V and J ends were trimmed by 5 bases and 0 bases, with 15 bases remaining between them. Looked up from germline, CDR1 is SGHAT and CDR2 is FQNNGV. The CDR3 sequence is 16 residues long. This chain's CDR3 is CASSKDRGGSTDTQYF. The CDR3 nucleotides are TGTGCCAGCAGCAAGGATAGGGGGGGAAGCACAGATACGCAGTATTTT.

V usage is TRBV6-1 and J usage is TRBJ2-2; the match to TRBD1 covers 9 bases. Trimming cost V 6 bases and J 6 bases; bases outside gene matches: 8. Looked up from germline, CDR1 is MNHNS and CDR2 is SASEGT. The CDR3 has 15 amino acids. CDR3 nucleotides: TGTGCCAGCAGGGGAATGGACAGGGGCTCCGGGGAGCTGTTTTTT. The encoded protein is CASRGMDRGSGELFF.

The rearrangement joins TRBV3-1 to TRBJ1-6, with D hard to call. V was clipped by 1 base and J by 11 bases, with 3 bases between them. Per the germline V gene, CDR1 is LGHDT and CDR2 is YNNKEL (reference sequence). The CDR3 is 11 residues long. CDR3 bases: TGTGCCAGCAGCCAAGGGGCACCCCTCCACTTT. It encodes CASSQGAPLHF.

V usage is TRBV5-1 and J usage is TRBJ2-1, with TRBD2 identical over 7 bases. The J call could be wrong; TRBJ2-7 is a better fit for the DNA end. Germline V gives CDR1 SGHRS, CDR2 YFSETQ. The CDR3 is 15 residues long. CDR3 sequence: CASSLAPAGYNEQYF. CDR3 bases: TGCGCCAGCAGCTTGGCCCCAGCGGGGTACAATGAGCAGTACTTC.

This clonotype appeared a few times. The V and J genes are TRBV3-1 and TRBJ2-2, with 7 nucleotides matching TRBD2. V trimming: 3 bases; J trimming: 8 bases; junction bases outside the gene matches: 9. The CDR3 covers 15 residues. Germline CDR1 and CDR2: LGHDT and YNNKEL (reference sequence). The CDR3 region has the DNA TGTGCCAGCAGCCAGGCTAGCGGAATCAGAGGGGAGCTGTTTTTT. Protein sequence: CASSQASGIRGELFF.

V is TRBV9 and J is TRBJ1-2; D is perhaps TRBD1 (6 bases). Looked up from germline, CDR1 is SGDLS and CDR2 is YYNGEE. Trimming took 0 bases from V and 1 from J, leaving 10 bases between them. The CDR3 spans 15 residues. CDR3 sequence: CASSVATGRNYGYTF. The CDR3 nucleotides are TGTGCCAGCAGCGTAGCAACAGGGCGTAACTATGGCTACACCTTC.

The genes are TRBV12-3 or TRBV12-4 and TRBJ2-2; the D gene is possibly TRBD1 (8 bases). V lost 4 bases, J lost 5 bases, and 20 bases lay in between. This CDR3 contains 17 residues. The DNA of the CDR3 is TGTGCCAGCAGTTCACCGTTACAGGGGGGGCGGACCGGGGAGCTGTTTTTT. This translates into CASSSPLQGGRTGELFF.

This clonotype was seen a handful of times. The chain has TRBV6-2 or TRBV6-3 and TRBJ2-5; D is perhaps TRBD1 (7 bases). CDR1 is MNHEY, CDR2 SVGEGT, per germline. The V and J ends lost 6 bases and 4 bases respectively, with 18 bases between them. The CDR3 is 15 amino acids. CDR3 in amino acids: CASRPAQGRGETQYF. In DNA, the CDR3 is TGTGCCAGCAGACCAGCACAGGGGCGGGGAGAGACCCAGTACTTC.

The gene calls are TRBV20-1 and TRBJ2-7, with a weak D call TRBD1 (6 bases). This CDR3 region has 14 residues. CDR1 and CDR2 from the germline V gene are DFQATT and SNEGSKA (reference sequence). V lost 1 base, J lost 3 bases, and 13 bases lay in between. CDR3 residues: CSARGFGTNYEQYF. The CDR3 nucleotides are TGCAGTGCTAGAGGATTCGGGACAAACTACGAGCAGTACTTC.

This clonotype was seen only a few times. V is TRBV6-5 and J is TRBJ1-1, with D possibly TRBD1 on 6 matching bases. Germline values: CDR1 MNHEY, CDR2 SVGAGI. Trimming pared 5 bases from V and 1 base from J, leaving 11 bases between. The CDR3 consists of 14 residues. As DNA, the CDR3 is TGTGCCAGCAGTCCCGGGACACCGAACACTGAAGCTTTCTTT. It translates to CASSPGTPNTEAFF.

This chain uses TRBV4-2 with TRBJ2-3, with D possibly matching TRBD2 (6 bases). The CDR3 is 15 amino acids. Germline-derived CDR1 and CDR2 are LGHNA and YNFKEQ. The ends were cut back, 7 bases at V and 0 bases at J, with 14 bases in the middle. As DNA, the CDR3 is TGTGCCAGCAACCTCAACGGGGGAAGCACAGATACGCAGTATTTT. It encodes CASNLNGGSTDTQYF.

V and J are TRBV28 and TRBJ2-7, with D possibly TRBD1 on 6 matching bases. The germline CDR1 and CDR2 sequences are MDHEN and SYDVKM. The V end was cut by 8 bases, the J end by 3 bases, with 17 bases between. This CDR3 spans 14 amino acids. The CDR3 loop reads CASGTTGLNYEQYF. The CDR3 bases are TGTGCCAGCGGAACAACAGGGTTGAACTACGAGCAGTACTTC.

The chain employs TRBV7-2 and TRBJ2-3; 10 positions match TRBD1. The CDR3 extends over 18 amino acids. Unmatched junction bases numbered 12, after V lost 2 bases and J lost 4 bases. From germline, CDR1 is SGHTA and CDR2 FQGNSA. CDR3 region: CASSLMWTGGRSPDTQYF. Here the CDR3 DNA reads TGTGCCAGCAGCTTAATGTGGACAGGGGGAAGGAGTCCAGATACGCAGTATTTT.

This clonotype was seen only a few times. The V call is TRBV19, the J call TRBJ2-7; a weak D match, TRBD1 (7 bases). With 8 bases removed from V and 3 bases from J, the gap between germline ends came to 14 bases. The CDR3 is 13 amino acids. From germline, CDR1 is LNHDA and CDR2 SQIVND (reference sequence). CDR3: CASGGTDGYEQYF. The CDR3, as DNA: TGTGCCAGTGGGGGGACAGACGGCTACGAGCAGTACTTC.

This chain uses TRBV6-5 with TRBJ2-1; TRBD2 aligns across 8 bases. The CDR3 runs 15 residues. From germline, CDR1 is MNHEY and CDR2 SVGAGI. The V gene end was trimmed by 5 bases and the J gene end by 5 bases; junction bases not matched to a gene: 8. The CDR3 here is CASSNDGLANNEQFF. In DNA form, the CDR3 reads TGTGCCAGCAGTAACGACGGACTAGCCAACAATGAGCAGTTCTTC.

The genes are TRBV10-3 and TRBJ2-1; 7 nucleotides match TRBD2. The CDR3 contains 19 residues. The germline CDR1 and CDR2 sequences are ENHRY and SYGVKD. V lost 0 bases, J lost 5 bases, and 16 bases stayed unmatched. CDR3 protein: CAISESCQADRSGNNEQFF. The DNA for the CDR3 is TGTGCCATCAGTGAGTCGTGCCAGGCTGACCGGAGCGGGAACAATGAGCAGTTCTTC.

The chain is built from TRBV15 and TRBJ2-1; the D gene could be TRBD1 or TRBD2 (5 bases each). The CDR3 covers 17 residues. From germline, CDR1 is LNHNV and CDR2 YYDKDF (reference sequence). Trimming removed 0 bases from V and 2 bases from J, with 14 bases in between. In nucleotides, the CDR3 is TGTGCCACCAGCAGAGATTCGTCGGGGCCTACCTACAATGAGCAGTTCTTC. It yields the protein CATSRDSSGPTYNEQFF.

This clonotype was recorded a few times. The chain carries TRBV4-1 and TRBJ2-5; D remains ambiguous. Trimming took off 1 base at V and 5 bases at J, with 11 bases between the two ends. This CDR3 contains 14 residues. Germline CDR1 reads MGHRA; CDR2 reads YSYEKL. The CDR3 coding sequence is TGCGCCAGCAGCCAAGTCGGCGATCGGGAGACCCAGTACTTC. This translates into CASSQVGDRETQYF.

The rearrangement joins TRBV15 to TRBJ2-1, with a possible D match to TRBD2 (5 bases). This CDR3 has 18 residues. CDR1 is LNHNV, CDR2 YYDKDF, per germline (reference sequence). V was pared by 0 bases and J by 0 bases, with 15 bases between. This CDR3 is CATSREVMRVFSYNEQFF. The CDR3 DNA follows: TGTGCCACCAGCAGAGAAGTCATGCGGGTCTTCTCCTACAATGAGCAGTTCTTC.

V usage is TRBV6-5 and J usage is TRBJ1-2; D remains unclear. This CDR3 is built from 15 residues. The germline V gene has CDR1 MNHEY and CDR2 SVGAGI. V was shortened by 2 bases and J by 8 bases, with 18 bases between the two germline ends. CDR3 residues: CASSYGGTHSGGYTF. Written as DNA, the CDR3 is TGTGCCAGCAGTTACGGCGGAACACATAGCGGCGGCTACACCTTC.

This sequence joins TRBV2 and TRBJ1-6; unclear D gene. In germline, CDR1 is SNHLY, CDR2 FYNNEI. Deletions cut 6 bases from V and 4 bases from J, with 13 bases between. The CDR3 runs 15 residues. The CDR3 is CASSREFSYNSPLHF. As DNA, the CDR3 is TGTGCCAGCAGCCGGGAATTTTCATATAATTCACCCCTCCACTTT.

This sequence joins TRBV6-5 and TRBJ2-3; TRBD1 agrees at 9 bases. The length of the CDR3 is 15 residues. Germline V gene data show CDR1 as MNHEY and CDR2 as SVGAGI. Trimming took 7 bases from V and 2 from J; bases not matched to a gene: 7. CDR3 coding DNA: TGTGCCAGCACGCCGGACAGGGGAGACACAGATACGCAGTATTTT. This encodes CASTPDRGDTDTQYF.

The chain combines TRBV5-1 with TRBJ2-5; weak D call: TRBD2 (6 bases). V dropped 4 bases and J dropped 7 bases, with 17 bases sitting between them. Germline V CDR1 and CDR2: SGHRS, YFSETQ. The CDR3 is 14 amino acids. Here the CDR3 DNA reads TGCGCCAGCAGCGTGGGGCGGGAATTCGTGACCCAGTACTTC. It specifies CASSVGREFVTQYF.

The rearrangement joins TRBV4-2 to TRBJ1-2; the D gene is possibly TRBD1 (6 bases). Germline-derived CDR1 and CDR2 are LGHNA and YNFKEQ. V was pared by 3 bases and J by 6 bases, with 11 bases between. CDR3 length: 13 residues. The CDR3 spells CASSQGAEDGYTF. The CDR3 DNA follows: TGTGCCAGCAGCCAGGGGGCAGAGGATGGCTACACCTTC.

The chain is built from TRBV13 and TRBJ2-3, with D uncertain. V lost 5 bases and J lost 6, with 15 bases in between. Germline V gene sequence: CDR1 PRHDT, CDR2 FYEKMQ (reference sequence). The CDR3 extends over 14 amino acids. CDR3 region: CASSPPNVGDTQYF. The CDR3 coding sequence is TGTGCCAGCAGCCCGCCCAACGTCGGGGATACGCAGTATTTT.

The chain joins TRBV3-1 to TRBJ1-5, with TRBD1 as a possible D gene (6 bases). Trimming cost V 1 base and J 1 base, with 11 bases left between them. In germline, CDR1 is LGHDT, CDR2 YNNKEL (reference sequence). The CDR3 spans 16 residues. The CDR3 DNA is TGTGCCAGCAGCCAAGTTTGGGGGCCAAGCAATCAGCCCCAGCATTTT. It yields the protein CASSQVWGPSNQPQHF.

V usage is TRBV6-5 and J usage is TRBJ2-1, with a tentative D call TRBD2 (6 bases). CDR3 length: 15 amino acids. V lost 3 bases to trimming and J lost 4 bases, with 13 bases between them. CDR1 and CDR2 from the germline V gene are MNHEY and SVGAGI. DNA for the CDR3: TGTGCCAGCAGTTATGCCGGGGGAGATTACAATGAGCAGTTCTTC. Translating it yields CASSYAGGDYNEQFF.